This TCR beta chain emerged from a study of blood T cell repertoires in COVID-19. As for the study in general: Sources were T cells, B-cell-depleted T cells, or PBMCs; the material itself was cDNA or gDNA.

In terms of age and location, participants ranged from roughly 18 to 90 years and lived in around 22 US areas. Each participant's cohort was designated according to participant-reported clinical history. Recovered status in Cohort 3 required two negative PCRs, clearance, or symptom resolution. With 4 bases clipped from V and 3 bases from J, the junction kept 9 bases outside the gene matches. The CDR3 spans 16 residues. Germline values: CDR1 LGHDT, CDR2 YNNKEL (reference sequence). Assay used: immunoSEQ multiplex PCR; TCRdb lists only in-frame clones, some missing. The data hold about 300,000 clones, with about nine tenths observed a single time.

J is TRBJ2-7 and V is TRBV3-1 (or the pseudogene TRBV3-2); 10 bases agree with TRBD1. Input material: PBMCs or T cells enriched from blood (not recorded which). The TCR originated in a woman between 18 and 29 years old who had recovered from COVID-19. The DNA of the CDR3 is TGTGCCAGCAGCCGGAGTTCGGGACAGGGGAACTACGAGCAGTACTTC. Protein: CASSRSSGQGNYEQYF.